This T cell receptor (beta chain) is from a study of regulatory T cells in long-lasting Graves disease. Time point denoted: newly diagnosed GD, antithyroid drugs for less than 3 months. Construction of the TCR library relied on RNA isolated from PBMCs. V was clipped by 2 bases and J by 4 bases; unmatched bases: 7. The CDR3 sequence is 18 residues long. Looked up from germline, CDR1 is SGDLS and CDR2 is YYNGEE. Investigators prepared the TCR beta libraries by applying iRepertoire HTBI primers and Arm-PCR of CDR3 regions. In the source study's methods: The samples yielded approximately 62 TRBV and roughly 15 TRBJ segments. A single record per CDR3 protein comes from TCRdb applying MiXCR to the multiplex PCR reads. TCRdb, not the authors, supplied the V and J calls. The table records 350,000 to 450,000 distinct CDR3 sequences, over 9.5% of them present only once. The data also belong to a second study, concerning T cells in Graves' hyperthyroidism and ophthalmopathy. This second study says: It was uncontrolled infection, other autoimmune disease, pregnancy or lactation that excluded patients. Researchers ran a first-round RT-PCR on the TCR CDR3 using the HTBI primer set.

This receptor was obtained from a woman under 30 with Graves disease. The V call is TRBV9, the J call TRBJ2-6; 12 bases line up with TRBD1. The starting material was peripheral blood mononuclear cells (PBMCs), obtained at new diagnosis, from a patient treated with antithyroid drugs. The DNA for the CDR3 is TGTGCCAGCAGCGTTGGGACAGGGGGCTCGAGGGGGGCCAACGTCCTGACTTTC. It is translated as CASSVGTGGSRGANVLTF. Supplemented by reference TRBV9 and TRBJ2-6, the full variable domain reads DSGVTQTPKHLITATGQRVTLRCSPRSGDLSVYWYQQSLDQGLQFLIQYYNGEERAKGNILERFSAQQFPDLHSELNLSSLELGDSALYFCASSVGTGGSRGANVLTFGAGSRLTVL.